Shown below are 5 T cell receptor beta chains from a single sample sequenced in a study of blood T cell repertoires in COVID-19. Data came from immunoSEQ multiplex PCR; TCRdb stores just in-frame clones and leaves some out. The sample has roughly 280,000 clones, 86% seen once. The specimen was peripheral blood. These receptor sequences come from a man aged 25 to 40 with active or convalescent COVID-19.

The chain is built from TRBV6-1 and TRBJ1-5; 9 bases agree with TRBD1. Germline lookup yields CDR1 MNHNS and CDR2 SASEGT. The CDR3 consists of 16 residues. Trimming removed 1 base from V and 6 bases from J; junction bases left unmatched: 7. The DNA of the CDR3 is TGTGCCAGCAGTGAAGTTTCGGGACAGGGAAGTCAGCCCCAGCATTTT. Translation gives CASSEVSGQGSQPQHF.

The V and J genes are TRBV7-9 and TRBJ2-5, with a weak D call TRBD2 (5 bases). V was clipped by 8 bases and J by 5 bases, with 21 bases between them. The CDR3 has 15 amino acids. From germline, CDR1 is SEHNR and CDR2 FQNEAQ (reference sequence). The CDR3 DNA sequence: TGTGCCAGCTCAGCGGCGATGTCGGCAAGGGAGACCCAGTACTTC. It specifies CASSAAMSARETQYF.

V is TRBV27 and J is TRBJ1-1; D might be TRBD1 (5 bases). Trimming stripped 7 bases from V and 8 bases from J, with 14 bases between. The CDR3 totals 12 residues. Germline CDR1 is MNHEY and CDR2 is SMNVEV (reference sequence). CDR3 residues: CASIGDGGEAFF. As DNA, the CDR3 is TGTGCCAGCATTGGGGACGGAGGGGAAGCTTTCTTT.

The rearrangement joins TRBV7-3 to TRBJ2-5; 9 bases are shared with TRBD1. The CDR3 is 14 amino acids. Germline V lookup: CDR1 SGHTA, CDR2 FQGTGA. V trimming: 5 bases; J trimming: 5 bases; junction bases outside the gene matches: 6. CDR3 sequence reads: CASSPGTGYETQYF. CDR3 DNA: TGTGCCAGCAGCCCCGGGACAGGGTATGAGACCCAGTACTTC. The whole variable domain, filled in from reference TRBV7-3 and TRBJ2-5, reads GAGVSQTPSNKVTEKGKYVELRCDPISGHTALYWYRQSLGQGPEFLIYFQGTGAADDSGLPNDRFFAVRPEGSVSTLKIQRTERGDSAVYLCASSPGTGYETQYFGPGTRLLVL.

The chain is built from TRBV18 and TRBJ2-6, with D hard to call. The CDR3 totals 15 residues. The V and J ends lost 1 base and 0 bases respectively, with 4 bases between them. The V gene's germline CDR1 is KGHSH and CDR2 LQKENI. CDR3 bases: TGTGCCAGCTCACCACTTATCTCTGGGGCCAACGTCCTGACTTTC. Encoded protein: CASSPLISGANVLTF.